Listed below are T cell receptor beta chains from one sample, sequenced in a study of a mutant IDH1 vaccine in newly diagnosed glioma. The protocol was immunoSEQ multiplex PCR, while the TCRdb copy is restricted to in-frame clones and leaves out a portion. The table includes 55,000 to 70,000 clones, approximately 79% detected once. The sample here was PBMCs, taken from a glioma patient treated with radiotherapy, temozolomide or both. These receptor sequences come from a man between 45 and 60 years old with glioma. Both conserved end residues are part of each CDR3. Fields, in order: V gene, D gene, J gene, clone size, CDR3 DNA, CDR3 protein. The D gene is left open where the match is weak. Size is omitted from some rows. Given values are once, few, many or a class for expanded clones.

V gene: TRBV5-1
D gene: -
J gene: TRBJ1-6
clone size: -
CDR3 DNA: TGCGCCAGCAGCTTGGAGGGGGGAGGTAATTCACCCCTCCACTTT
CDR3 protein: CASSLEGGGNSPLHF

V gene: TRBV2
D gene: -
J gene: TRBJ2-2
clone size: once
CDR3 DNA: TGTGCCAGCAGTGAAGGGGTATTAGGCACCGGGGAGCTGTTTTTT
CDR3 protein: CASSEGVLGTGELFF

V gene: TRBV13
D gene: TRBD2
J gene: TRBJ2-1
clone size: -
CDR3 DNA: TGTGCCAGCAGCTCCATCGTGGGAGCGGGGGTTTCCTACAATGAGCAGTTCTTC
CDR3 protein: CASSSIVGAGVSYNEQFF

V gene: TRBV5-1
D gene: -
J gene: TRBJ1-5
clone size: -
CDR3 DNA: TGCGCCAGCAGCTTGGCATCAGGGGACAATCAGCCCCAGCATTTT
CDR3 protein: CASSLASGDNQPQHF

V gene: TRBV2
D gene: -
J gene: TRBJ1-4
clone size: -
CDR3 DNA: TGTGCCAGCAGTGCGGGGACAACTAATGAAAAACTGTTTTTT
CDR3 protein: CASSAGTTNEKLFF

V gene: TRBV6-6
D gene: -
J gene: TRBJ2-7
clone size: -
CDR3 DNA: TGTGCCAGCAAGGCGAGAGCCTACGAGCAGTACTTC
CDR3 protein: CASKARAYEQYF

V gene: TRBV6-5
D gene: -
J gene: TRBJ2-2
clone size: -
CDR3 DNA: TGTGCCAGCCGGAGAGCAAGGACCGGGGAGCTGTTTTTT
CDR3 protein: CASRRARTGELFF

V gene: TRBV28
D gene: -
J gene: TRBJ1-4
clone size: -
CDR3 DNA: TGTGCCAGCAGTTCAGGAGGGAATGAAAAACTGTTTTTT
CDR3 protein: CASSSGGNEKLFF

V gene: TRBV29-1
D gene: TRBD2
J gene: TRBJ2-3
clone size: -
CDR3 DNA: TGCAGCCACTCTACCGGGGGGGCAGGAGATACGCAGTATTTT
CDR3 protein: CSHSTGGAGDTQYF

V gene: TRBV18
D gene: -
J gene: TRBJ2-2
clone size: -
CDR3 DNA: TGTGCCACCCCGAAAGGGCAGGCGAACACCGGGGAGCTGTTTTTT
CDR3 protein: CATPKGQANTGELFF

V gene: TRBV11-2
D gene: TRBD2
J gene: TRBJ2-4
clone size: -
CDR3 DNA: TGTGCCAGCTCCCAAAGCGGGGGGGTATCCAAAAACATTCAGTACTTC
CDR3 protein: CASSQSGGVSKNIQYF

V gene: TRBV5-1
D gene: -
J gene: TRBJ1-2
clone size: -
CDR3 DNA: TGCGCCAGCAGCCCGATGTCGGGGGGGGGAGGCTACACCTTC
CDR3 protein: CASSPMSGGGGYTF

V gene: TRBV4-1
D gene: -
J gene: TRBJ2-2
clone size: -
CDR3 DNA: TGCGCCAGCAGCCAAGGTAGCACCGGGGAGCTGTTTTTT
CDR3 protein: CASSQGSTGELFF

V gene: TRBV6-1
D gene: -
J gene: TRBJ2-7
clone size: few
CDR3 DNA: TGTGCCAGCAGTGAACAAGGGGGGCGTTACGAGCAGTACTTC
CDR3 protein: CASSEQGGRYEQYF

V gene: TRBV14
D gene: TRBD1
J gene: TRBJ1-1
clone size: few
CDR3 DNA: TGTGCCAGCAGCCAAGGGCAGGGGGCGACGGAGACTGAAGCTTTCTTT
CDR3 protein: CASSQGQGATETEAFF

V gene: TRBV4-1
D gene: -
J gene: TRBJ1-2
clone size: -
CDR3 DNA: TGCGCCAGCAGCCAAGAGTGGGGGGGTGGCTACACCTTC
CDR3 protein: CASSQEWGGGYTF

V gene: TRBV6-1
D gene: TRBD1
J gene: TRBJ1-2
clone size: -
CDR3 DNA: TGTGCCAGCAGTGAAGCACCGGACAGGGGTACTGGCTACACCTTC
CDR3 protein: CASSEAPDRGTGYTF

V gene: TRBV4-1
D gene: TRBD1
J gene: TRBJ1-4
clone size: -
CDR3 DNA: TGCGCCAGCAGCCCTTCGAACAGGGGCGAAAAACTGTTTTTT
CDR3 protein: CASSPSNRGEKLFF

V gene: TRBV18
D gene: -
J gene: TRBJ1-6
clone size: -
CDR3 DNA: TGTGCCAGCTCCCGCCCGGGACGGGAACGACCTTCGACCCTCCACTTT
CDR3 protein: CASSRPGRERPSTLHF

V gene: TRBV6-5
D gene: TRBD1
J gene: TRBJ2-7
clone size: once
CDR3 DNA: TGTGCCAGCAGTAACAGGGGCAGCTACGAGCAGTACTTC
CDR3 protein: CASSNRGSYEQYF

V gene: TRBV4-1
D gene: -
J gene: TRBJ1-5
clone size: -
CDR3 DNA: TGCGCCAGCAGCCAAGTGGGGAGAGAGCAGCCCCAGCATTTT
CDR3 protein: CASSQVGREQPQHF

V gene: TRBV30
D gene: TRBD1
J gene: TRBJ1-1
clone size: -
CDR3 DNA: TGTGCCTGGAGTGCAGACAGGGAGTCCACTGAAGCTTTCTTT
CDR3 protein: CAWSADRESTEAFF

V gene: TRBV18
D gene: -
J gene: TRBJ2-3
clone size: -
CDR3 DNA: TGTGCCAGCGCACCTATTGAAGAATTGACAGATACGCAGTATTTT
CDR3 protein: CASAPIEELTDTQYF

V gene: TRBV6-5
D gene: -
J gene: TRBJ1-5
clone size: -
CDR3 DNA: TGTGCCAGCAAAAAACAGGGTTTGGGCAATCAGCCCCAGCATTTT
CDR3 protein: CASKKQGLGNQPQHF

V gene: TRBV28
D gene: -
J gene: TRBJ1-4
clone size: few
CDR3 DNA: TGTGCCAGCAGTCCCAGGGTGGAAAAACTGTTTTTT
CDR3 protein: CASSPRVEKLFF

V gene: TRBV5-7
D gene: TRBD1
J gene: TRBJ1-5
clone size: many
CDR3 DNA: TGTGCCAGCAGCTGGCCGCAGGGGGATCAGCCCCAGCATTTT
CDR3 protein: CASSWPQGDQPQHF

V gene: TRBV6-5
D gene: TRBD1
J gene: TRBJ1-4
clone size: -
CDR3 DNA: TGTGCCAGCAGACGAGGACAGGGGGGAGAAAAACTGTTTTTT
CDR3 protein: CASRRGQGGEKLFF

V gene: TRBV18
D gene: TRBD1
J gene: TRBJ1-2
clone size: -
CDR3 DNA: TGTGCCAGCTCACCGGACAGGGAGCTGTATGGCTACACCTTC
CDR3 protein: CASSPDRELYGYTF

V gene: TRBV19
D gene: TRBD2
J gene: TRBJ2-7
clone size: -
CDR3 DNA: TGTGCCAGTAGTACCCGCGGGGGGGCTTACTACGAGCAGTACTTC
CDR3 protein: CASSTRGGAYYEQYF

V gene: TRBV4-1
D gene: -
J gene: TRBJ2-7
clone size: once
CDR3 DNA: TGCGCCAGCAGCCAAGAGGGGGGCCTCGTCTACGAGCAGTACTTC
CDR3 protein: CASSQEGGLVYEQYF

V gene: TRBV27
D gene: -
J gene: TRBJ1-5
clone size: once
CDR3 DNA: TGTGCCAGCAGTTTAAAGAGCAATCAGCCCCAGCATTTT
CDR3 protein: CASSLKSNQPQHF

V gene: TRBV25-1
D gene: -
J gene: TRBJ2-3
clone size: few
CDR3 DNA: TGTGCCAGCAGTGAGACAGATACGCAGTATTTT
CDR3 protein: CASSETDTQYF

V gene: TRBV30
D gene: -
J gene: TRBJ1-3
clone size: -
CDR3 DNA: TGTGCCTGGAGTCCCGGACGGGGGACCATATATTTT
CDR3 protein: CAWSPGRGTIYF

V gene: TRBV14
D gene: -
J gene: TRBJ1-1
clone size: medium-sized
CDR3 DNA: TGTGCCAGCAGCGCATTGGGAGGGGCTAGTGAAGCTTTCTTT
CDR3 protein: CASSALGGASEAFF

V gene: TRBV10-3
D gene: -
J gene: TRBJ1-6
clone size: -
CDR3 DNA: TGTGCCATCAGGGAGGGGCAGGGGAATTCACCCCTCCACTTT
CDR3 protein: CAIREGQGNSPLHF

V gene: TRBV7-2
D gene: -
J gene: TRBJ1-1
clone size: -
CDR3 DNA: TGTGCCAGCAGCTTAGGGGGGGCTCGCAGGCTTAACACTGAAGCTTTCTTT
CDR3 protein: CASSLGGARRLNTEAFF

V gene: TRBV20-1
D gene: TRBD1
J gene: TRBJ2-5
clone size: -
CDR3 DNA: TGCAGTGCCCCAGGGGGAGAGACCCAGTACTTC
CDR3 protein: CSAPGGETQYF

V gene: TRBV30
D gene: -
J gene: TRBJ2-3
clone size: -
CDR3 DNA: TGTGCCTGGTCCCCCACAGATACGCAGTATTTT
CDR3 protein: CAWSPTDTQYF

V gene: TRBV30
D gene: TRBD2
J gene: TRBJ2-2
clone size: -
CDR3 DNA: TGTGCCCGTTCCGGGACCGTTGGGGGGGCCGGGGAGCTGTTTTTT
CDR3 protein: CARSGTVGGAGELFF

V gene: TRBV10-3
D gene: -
J gene: TRBJ1-1
clone size: -
CDR3 DNA: TGTGCCATCAGTGAGTCAGGCACCAAAGCTTTCTTT
CDR3 protein: CAISESGTKAFF

V gene: TRBV5-5
D gene: -
J gene: TRBJ2-7
clone size: -
CDR3 DNA: TGTGCCAGCAGCTTGGTTGCCGCAGGGCCGTACGAGCAGTACTTC
CDR3 protein: CASSLVAAGPYEQYF

V gene: TRBV7-9
D gene: TRBD2
J gene: TRBJ2-1
clone size: -
CDR3 DNA: TGTGCCAGCAATAGCGGGTTGGGCAATGAGCAGTTCTTC
CDR3 protein: CASNSGLGNEQFF

V gene: TRBV2
D gene: TRBD1
J gene: TRBJ2-3
clone size: -
CDR3 DNA: TGTGCCAGCAGTGAATTGACAGGGGGGGGTCGGAAGACAGATACGCAGTATTTT
CDR3 protein: CASSELTGGGRKTDTQYF

V gene: TRBV18
D gene: -
J gene: TRBJ2-6
clone size: -
CDR3 DNA: TGTGCCAGCTCACCAGGGAGGGCCAACGTCCTGACTTTC
CDR3 protein: CASSPGRANVLTF

V gene: TRBV25-1
D gene: TRBD1
J gene: TRBJ1-2
clone size: -
CDR3 DNA: TGTGCCAGCAGTGGACTACAGGGGTATGGCTACACCTTC
CDR3 protein: CASSGLQGYGYTF

V gene: TRBV9
D gene: TRBD1
J gene: TRBJ2-7
clone size: -
CDR3 DNA: TGTGCCAGCAGCCCTGGGACAGGGGGCGCTTACGAGCAGTACTTC
CDR3 protein: CASSPGTGGAYEQYF

V gene: TRBV10-3
D gene: -
J gene: TRBJ2-6
clone size: -
CDR3 DNA: TGTGCCATCAGCGTGGGACCAGGGGACTCTGGGGCCAACGTCCTGACTTTC
CDR3 protein: CAISVGPGDSGANVLTF

V gene: TRBV6-5
D gene: -
J gene: TRBJ1-2
clone size: few
CDR3 DNA: TGTGCCAGCAGTTTGGGGGATTACTATGGCTACACCTTC
CDR3 protein: CASSLGDYYGYTF

V gene: TRBV14
D gene: -
J gene: TRBJ2-7
clone size: -
CDR3 DNA: TGTGCCAGCAGCCAATTGGGGCTCGAGCAGTACTTC
CDR3 protein: CASSQLGLEQYF

V gene: TRBV5-1
D gene: -
J gene: TRBJ2-2
clone size: -
CDR3 DNA: TGCGCCAGCAGCGGGGCAGGCCAGAACACCGGGGAGCTGTTTTTT
CDR3 protein: CASSGAGQNTGELFF

V gene: TRBV5-5
D gene: -
J gene: TRBJ1-6
clone size: once
CDR3 DNA: TGTGCCAGCTCCTGGGGGGGGGCTGATTCACCCCTCCACTTT
CDR3 protein: CASSWGGADSPLHF

V gene: TRBV20-1
D gene: -
J gene: TRBJ2-7
clone size: -
CDR3 DNA: TGCAGTGCTAGAGATGGCTACGAGCAGTACTTC
CDR3 protein: CSARDGYEQYF

V gene: TRBV6-1
D gene: -
J gene: TRBJ1-2
clone size: -
CDR3 DNA: TGTGCCAGCAGTGTCGAGGGGTCTGGCTACACCTTC
CDR3 protein: CASSVEGSGYTF

V gene: TRBV7-9
D gene: TRBD2
J gene: TRBJ2-2
clone size: -
CDR3 DNA: TGTGCCAGCAGCCCACGCGGGGGGTTGAGCGGGGAGCTGTTTTTT
CDR3 protein: CASSPRGGLSGELFF

V gene: TRBV2
D gene: TRBD1
J gene: TRBJ1-6
clone size: few
CDR3 DNA: TGTGCCAGCAGGGGACAGGGAGGGTCACCCCTCCACTTT
CDR3 protein: CASRGQGGSPLHF

V gene: TRBV7-2
D gene: -
J gene: TRBJ2-6
clone size: -
CDR3 DNA: TGTGCCAGCAGCTCCTTAGGTGGGGCCAACGTCCTGACTTTC
CDR3 protein: CASSSLGGANVLTF

V gene: TRBV6-1
D gene: -
J gene: TRBJ2-7
clone size: -
CDR3 DNA: TGTGCCAGCCTACAACTGCCCTCCTACGAGCAGTACTTC
CDR3 protein: CASLQLPSYEQYF